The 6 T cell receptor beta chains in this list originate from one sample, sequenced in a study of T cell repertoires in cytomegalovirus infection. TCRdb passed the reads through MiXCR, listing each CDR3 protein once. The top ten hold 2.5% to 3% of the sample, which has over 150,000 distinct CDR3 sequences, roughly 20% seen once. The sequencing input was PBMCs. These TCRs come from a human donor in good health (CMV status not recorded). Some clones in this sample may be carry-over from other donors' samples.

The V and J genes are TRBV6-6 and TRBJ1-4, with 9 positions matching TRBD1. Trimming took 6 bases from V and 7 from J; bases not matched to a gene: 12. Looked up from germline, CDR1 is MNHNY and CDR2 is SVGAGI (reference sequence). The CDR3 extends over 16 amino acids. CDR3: CASRDHTGGKGEKLFF. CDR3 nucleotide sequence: TGTGCCAGCAGGGATCACACAGGGGGCAAGGGTGAAAAACTGTTTTTT.

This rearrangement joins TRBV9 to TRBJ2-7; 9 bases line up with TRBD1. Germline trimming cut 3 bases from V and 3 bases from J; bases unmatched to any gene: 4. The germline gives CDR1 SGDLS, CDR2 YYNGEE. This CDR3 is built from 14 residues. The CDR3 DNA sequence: TGTGCCAGCAGCGAGGGGACAGGGTTCTACGAGCAGTACTTC. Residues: CASSEGTGFYEQYF. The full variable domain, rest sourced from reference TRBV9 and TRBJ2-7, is DSGVTQTPKHLITATGQRVTLRCSPRSGDLSVYWYQQSLDQGLQFLIQYYNGEERAKGNILERFSAQQFPDLHSELNLSSLELGDSALYFCASSEGTGFYEQYFGPGTRLTVT.

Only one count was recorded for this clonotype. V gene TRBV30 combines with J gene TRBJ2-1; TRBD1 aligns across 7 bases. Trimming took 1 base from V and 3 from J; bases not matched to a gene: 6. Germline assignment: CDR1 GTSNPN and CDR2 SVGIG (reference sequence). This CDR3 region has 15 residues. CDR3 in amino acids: CAWSGGTAFYNEQFF. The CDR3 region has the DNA TGTGCCTGGAGTGGAGGGACAGCTTTCTACAATGAGCAGTTCTTC.

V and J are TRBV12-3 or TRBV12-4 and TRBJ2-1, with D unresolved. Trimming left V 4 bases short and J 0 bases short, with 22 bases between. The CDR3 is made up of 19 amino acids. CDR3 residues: CASSSRPLRHASSYNEQFF. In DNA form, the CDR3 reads TGTGCCAGCAGTTCGCGCCCCCTACGACACGCAAGCTCCTACAATGAGCAGTTCTTC.

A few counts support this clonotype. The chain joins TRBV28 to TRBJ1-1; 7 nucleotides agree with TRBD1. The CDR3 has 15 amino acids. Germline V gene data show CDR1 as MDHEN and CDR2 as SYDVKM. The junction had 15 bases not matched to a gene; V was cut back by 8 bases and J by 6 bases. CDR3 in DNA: TGTGCCAGCCCCCCCTCTTCAGGGGGAGGGGCTGAAGCTTTCTTT. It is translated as CASPPSSGGGAEAFF.

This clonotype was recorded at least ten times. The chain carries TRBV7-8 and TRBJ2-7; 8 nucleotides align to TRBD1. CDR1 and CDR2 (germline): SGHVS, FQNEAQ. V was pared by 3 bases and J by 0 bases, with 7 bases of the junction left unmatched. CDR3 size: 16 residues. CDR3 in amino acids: CASSLGRTGISYEQYF. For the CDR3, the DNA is TGTGCCAGCAGCTTGGGAAGGACAGGGATCTCCTACGAGCAGTACTTC. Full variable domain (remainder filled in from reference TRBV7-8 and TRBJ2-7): GAGVSQSPRYKVAKRGQDVALRCDPISGHVSLFWYQQALGQGPEFLTYFQNEAQLDKSGLPSDRFFAERPEGSVSTLKIQRTQQEDSAVYLCASSLGRTGISYEQYFGPGTRLTVT.